The 21 T cell receptor beta chains reported below all come from one sample, sequenced in a study of blood T cell repertoires in COVID-19. Clones were read by immunoSEQ multiplex PCR, and TCRdb kept only the in-frame ones, dropping some. The top ten clones hold around 3.9% of a sample with about 260,000 clones, about 86% of them seen once. Sequences were obtained from PBMCs or T cells enriched from blood (not recorded which). All receptors derive from a man aged 25-45 years with acute COVID-19.

V usage is TRBV7-9 and J usage is TRBJ2-3; TRBD2 matches 8 bases. Germline CDR1 reads SEHNR; CDR2 reads FQNEAQ (reference sequence). The CDR3 loop spans 13 amino acids. Germline trimming cut 10 bases from V and 6 bases from J; bases unmatched to any gene: 9. The CDR3 nucleotides are TGTGCCACACCGGGGGGGGTAGTGGATACGCAGTATTTT. Its protein is CATPGGVVDTQYF.

The sample holds one count of this clone. This chain connects TRBV29-1 to TRBJ2-1; 10 bases agree with TRBD1. The V and J ends lost 0 bases and 13 bases, in that order; junction bases with no gene match: 9. Looked up from germline, CDR1 is SQVTM and CDR2 is ANQGSEA. This CDR3 spans 14 amino acids. This CDR3 is CSVEDLATGGRQFF. CDR3 DNA: TGCAGCGTTGAAGATCTTGCGACAGGGGGCCGTCAGTTCTTC.

The J gene is TRBJ1-1, the V gene TRBV25-1; D gene unclear. The germline gives CDR1 MGHDK, CDR2 SYGVNS. The V gene lost 6 bases and the J gene lost 0 bases, with 11 bases spanning the gap. This CDR3 contains 14 residues. CDR3 bases: TGTGCCAGCAGAGAAACAGCCATGAACACTGAAGCTTTCTTT. This encodes CASRETAMNTEAFF.

The rearrangement joins TRBV30 to TRBJ1-1; D gene unclear. V was trimmed by 0 bases and J by 1 base, leaving 15 bases between them. The CDR3 has 16 amino acids. CDR1 is GTSNPN and CDR2 is SVGIG in the germline V gene (reference sequence). The CDR3 region is CAWSVLGSGGNTEAFF. CDR3 DNA: TGTGCCTGGAGTGTACTAGGGTCGGGAGGGAACACTGAAGCTTTCTTT.

CDR3 DNA: TGTGCCAGCAGACAAACTAGCGGGGGGAGAGCCGGGGAGCTGTTTTTT. As protein: CASRQTSGGRAGELFF. This chain connects TRBV7-7 to TRBJ2-2; 12 nucleotides agree with TRBD2. Trimming cost V 6 bases and J 6 bases; bases outside gene matches: 8. The CDR3 totals 16 residues. The V gene's germline CDR1 is SSHAT and CDR2 FNYEAQ (reference sequence).

The chain recombines TRBV5-4 with TRBJ2-3; the match to TRBD2 covers 7 bases. The CDR3 is made up of 15 amino acids. V was pared by 4 bases and J by 4 bases, with 9 bases of the junction left unmatched. CDR1 SGHNT and CDR2 YYREEE come from the germline V gene (reference sequence). The CDR3 region is CASSPGAGIADTQYF. In nucleotides, the CDR3 is TGTGCCAGCAGCCCAGGAGCGGGAATAGCAGATACGCAGTATTTT.

This clone was picked up a small number of times. CDR3 sequence reads: CSVQGYEQFF. DNA of the CDR3: TGCAGTGTCCAGGGGTATGAGCAGTTCTTC. V and J are TRBV20-1 and TRBJ2-1; D is possibly TRBD1 (6 bases). The CDR3 runs 10 residues. Trimming shortened V by 7 bases and J by 8 bases, and 9 bases separated the two germline ends. Germline assignment: CDR1 DFQATT and CDR2 SNEGSKA (reference sequence).

This chain joins TRBV15 and TRBJ2-5; D gene unclear. Trimming pared 3 bases from V and 5 bases from J, leaving 7 bases between. Germline V gene sequence: CDR1 LNHNV, CDR2 YYDKDF (reference sequence). The CDR3 covers 12 residues. The CDR3 sequence: CATSRAGETQYF. CDR3 sequence (DNA): TGTGCCACCAGCAGGGCCGGGGAGACCCAGTACTTC.

Written as DNA, the CDR3 is TGCGCCAGCAGTCAATCGTGCAGGGCTATATGCAATCAGCCCCAGCATTTT. It encodes CASSQSCRAICNQPQHF. The V call is TRBV23-1, the J call TRBJ1-5, with a possible D match to TRBD1 (5 bases). TRBV23-1 is an ORF; its function is uncertain. The CDR3 is 17 residues long. The germline V and J ends were trimmed by 0 bases and 2 bases, with 14 bases remaining between them.

V and J are TRBV6-5 and TRBJ1-2; D gene uncertain. Trimming shortened V by 0 bases and J by 5 bases, and 7 bases separated the two germline ends. From germline, CDR1 is MNHEY and CDR2 SVGAGI. The CDR3 runs 13 residues. CDR3 sequence (DNA): TGTGCCAGCAGTTACTCTGCGGATTATGGCTACACCTTC. Its protein is CASSYSADYGYTF.

This clone was detected only once. The chain uses TRBV2 and TRBJ2-1, with D possibly matching TRBD2 (6 bases). CDR3 length equals 14 residues. Germline CDR1 and CDR2: SNHLY and FYNNEI. V was clipped by 10 bases and J by 0 bases, with 13 bases between them. The DNA of the CDR3 is TGTGCCATCCGCCGGGGGAGCTCCTACAATGAGCAGTTCTTC. It encodes CAIRRGSSYNEQFF. Full variable domain (outside the CDR3, taken from reference TRBV2 and TRBJ2-1): EPEVTQTPSHQVTQMGQEVILRCVPISNHLYFYWYRQILGQKVEFLVSFYNNEISEKSEIFDDQFSVERPDGSNFTLKIRSTKLEDSAMYFCAIRRGSSYNEQFFGPGTRLTVL.

The CDR3 sequence is CASSPSWGEYGYTF. The CDR3 DNA sequence: TGTGCCAGCAGCCCCAGTTGGGGAGAATATGGCTACACCTTC. The rearrangement links TRBV9 to TRBJ1-2; D gene uncertain. The CDR3 is 14 amino acids. Trimming took off 4 bases at V and 5 bases at J, with 15 bases between the two ends. Germline lookup yields CDR1 SGDLS and CDR2 YYNGEE. Based on the CDR3 plus reference TRBV9 and TRBJ1-2, the full variable domain is DSGVTQTPKHLITATGQRVTLRCSPRSGDLSVYWYQQSLDQGLQFLIQYYNGEERAKGNILERFSAQQFPDLHSELNLSSLELGDSALYFCASSPSWGEYGYTFGSGTRLTVV.

V gene TRBV3-1 (or the pseudogene TRBV3-2) combines with J gene TRBJ2-1; 10 bases agree with TRBD2. The CDR3 consists of 16 residues. CDR1 and CDR2 (germline): LGHDT, YNNKEL (reference sequence). Trimming at V came to 1 base and at J to 6 bases, leaving 6 bases not matched to a gene. The CDR3 DNA follows: TGTGCCAGCAGCCAAGGAGGAGCGGGAGGGGGCAATGAGCAGTTCTTC. As protein: CASSQGGAGGGNEQFF.

In its sample, this clone was seen once. Other DNA sequences of this sample code for an identical CDR3. The rearrangement joins TRBV5-8 to TRBJ1-6; D is perhaps TRBD1 (6 bases). This CDR3 is 12 amino acids long. The V gene's germline CDR1 is SGHTS and CDR2 YDEGEE. The V end lost 2 bases, the J end lost 10 bases, and 7 bases lay between the germline ends. The CDR3 DNA is TGTGCCAGCAGCTTAAGGGGGTCACCCCTCCACTTT. This sequence encodes CASSLRGSPLHF. The full variable domain, completed using reference TRBV5-8 and TRBJ1-6, is EAGVTQSPTHLIKTRGQQATLRCSPISGHTSVYWYQQALGLGLQFLLWYDEGEERNRGNFPPRFSGRQFPNYSSELNVNALELEDSALYLCASSLRGSPLHFGNGTRLTVT.

This rearrangement joins TRBV6-1 to TRBJ1-6; D unresolved. There are 18 residues in the CDR3. Germline V lookup: CDR1 MNHNS, CDR2 SASEGT. V was pared by 4 bases and J by 0 bases, with 16 bases between. CDR3 protein: CASSVEAYRSSYNSPLHF. The CDR3 nucleotides are TGTGCCAGCAGTGTTGAGGCCTACCGGAGCTCCTATAATTCACCCCTCCACTTT.

This chain uses TRBV2 with TRBJ2-7; 7 nucleotides match TRBD1. Germline V gene sequence: CDR1 SNHLY, CDR2 FYNNEI. The CDR3 contains 13 residues. With 6 bases clipped from V and 7 bases from J, the junction kept 9 bases outside the gene matches. The CDR3 protein is CASSNLPGGEQYV. DNA for the CDR3: TGTGCCAGCAGCAACCTCCCAGGGGGAGAGCAGTACGTC.

The chain carries TRBV3-1 (or the pseudogene TRBV3-2) and TRBJ1-3; maybe TRBD1 (5 bases). CDR1 is LGHDT and CDR2 is YNNKEL in the germline V gene (reference sequence). The CDR3 spans 15 residues. V was cut by 1 base and J by 4 bases, with 11 bases left in between. CDR3 amino acids: CASSQVFRGGNTIYF. The DNA of the CDR3 is TGTGCCAGCAGCCAAGTATTTCGGGGGGGAAACACCATATATTTT.

This clone showed up just a few times. Other DNA sequences in the sample encode the same CDR3. V is TRBV6-1 and J is TRBJ2-1; TRBD1 aligns across 9 bases. The V segment lost 2 bases and the J segment 3 bases; nucleotides outside the gene matches: 2. The CDR3 extends over 15 amino acids. CDR1 MNHNS and CDR2 SASEGT come from the germline V gene. The CDR3 loop reads CASSELTGGYNEQFF. The CDR3 DNA follows: TGTGCCAGCAGTGAATTGACAGGGGGCTACAATGAGCAGTTCTTC.

The J gene is TRBJ2-4, the V gene TRBV14, with a tentative D call TRBD1 (6 bases). The V gene's germline CDR1 is SGHDN and CDR2 FVKESK. The CDR3 loop spans 16 amino acids. The ends were cut back, 4 bases at V and 1 base at J, with 14 bases in the middle. DNA for the CDR3: TGTGCCAGCAGCCTAAGCAGGGGAAGCGCCAAAAACATTCAGTACTTC. Translation: CASSLSRGSAKNIQYF.

This clone has just one count. V is TRBV7-6 and J is TRBJ1-5; D gene unclear. V lost 3 bases to trimming and J lost 0 bases, with 6 bases between them. The CDR3 spans 14 residues. The germline gives CDR1 SGHVS, CDR2 FNYEAQ. The CDR3 is CASSFGDSNQPQHF. CDR3 DNA sequence: TGTGCCAGCAGCTTCGGGGATAGCAATCAGCCCCAGCATTTT.

The chain recombines TRBV14 with TRBJ2-2, with D tentatively TRBD2 (7 bases). CDR1 is SGHDN and CDR2 is FVKESK in the germline V gene. Trimming shortened V by 4 bases and J by 0 bases, and 12 bases separated the two germline ends. This CDR3 has 16 amino acids. The CDR3 region has the DNA TGTGCCAGCAGCCTCAGGGGAGGGGCGAACACCGGGGAGCTGTTTTTT. It translates to CASSLRGGANTGELFF.